Below, 10 T cell receptor beta chains from the same sample are listed, as sequenced in a study of blood T cell repertoires in COVID-19. Using immunoSEQ multiplex PCR, the repertoire was profiled, and TCRdb retains in-frame clones only, with some absent. The sample holds 300,000 to 400,000 clones; 88% are singletons and the top ten take less than 1.5%. Input material: PBMCs or T cells enriched from blood (not recorded which). The receptors were gathered from a woman younger than 30 who had recovered from COVID-19.

The gene calls are TRBV11-1 and TRBJ1-2; a possible D gene is TRBD1 (5 bases). CDR3 length: 14 amino acids. V lost 1 base and J 4 bases, leaving 10 bases between the germline ends. Germline V gene sequence: CDR1 SGHAT, CDR2 FQDESV (reference sequence). CDR3 region: CASSLDRTLYGYTF. The CDR3 DNA reads TGTGCCAGCAGCTTAGACAGGACCCTCTATGGCTACACCTTC.

The chain has TRBV4-3 and TRBJ1-6; TRBD1 aligns across 9 bases. The ends lost 4 bases at V and 5 bases at J; junction bases unmatched: 3. The CDR3 has 15 amino acids. CDR1 is LGHNA, CDR2 YSLEER, per germline. CDR3 in amino acids: CASSPGTGHNSPLHF. The DNA of the CDR3 is TGCGCCAGCAGCCCCGGGACAGGGCATAATTCACCCCTCCACTTT.

The gene calls are TRBV18 and TRBJ2-3, with D possibly TRBD1 on 6 matching bases. The germline V and J ends were trimmed by 3 bases and 2 bases, with 15 bases remaining between them. CDR3 length equals 16 residues. Germline V gene data show CDR1 as KGHSH and CDR2 as LQKENI. This CDR3 reads CASSPSGQSYTDTQYF. In nucleotides, the CDR3 is TGTGCCAGCTCACCTTCTGGACAGTCTTACACAGATACGCAGTATTTT.

This clone was counted between two and nine times. V is TRBV4-1 and J is TRBJ2-7, with 7 positions matching TRBD2. The CDR3 is made up of 15 amino acids. Germline V CDR1 and CDR2: MGHRA, YSYEKL. The junction had 13 bases not matched to a gene; V was cut back by 4 bases and J by 7 bases. CDR3: CASSLARLAVAEQYF. The CDR3 DNA sequence: TGCGCCAGCAGCCTCGCGCGGCTAGCGGTAGCGGAGCAGTACTTC.

The chain carries TRBV4-3 and TRBJ1-6; TRBD1 matches at 8 bases. Trimming took 1 base from V and 6 from J; bases not matched to a gene: 2. The CDR3 has 15 amino acids. Per germline, CDR1 LGHNA and CDR2 YSLEER. The CDR3 region has the DNA TGCGCCAGCAGCCAAGTAACAGGGGGTAATTCACCCCTCCACTTT. Amino acid sequence: CASSQVTGGNSPLHF.

This chain joins TRBV2 and TRBJ1-6; 7 bases map to TRBD1. Germline V gene sequence: CDR1 SNHLY, CDR2 FYNNEI. V dropped 7 bases and J dropped 0; count of bases not matched to a gene: 3. The CDR3 has 15 amino acids. The CDR3 coding sequence is TGTGCCAGCACGGGACAGAGCTCCTATAATTCACCCCTCCACTTT. This encodes CASTGQSSYNSPLHF.

V and J are TRBV2 and TRBJ1-1, with D possibly matching TRBD1 (5 bases). Germline V gives CDR1 SNHLY, CDR2 FYNNEI. V lost 5 bases, J lost 8 bases, and 12 bases lay in between. The CDR3 contains 12 residues. CDR3 in amino acids: CASSFRRGEAFF. CDR3 bases: TGTGCCAGCAGTTTCAGACGGGGGGAAGCTTTCTTT. The entire variable domain, with the rest obtained from reference TRBV2 and TRBJ1-1, is as follows: EPEVTQTPSHQVTQMGQEVILRCVPISNHLYFYWYRQILGQKVEFLVSFYNNEISEKSEIFDDQFSVERPDGSNFTLKIRSTKLEDSAMYFCASSFRRGEAFFGQGTRLTVV.

This clone has just one count. V gene TRBV28 combines with J gene TRBJ1-2; unclear D gene. The CDR3 spans 17 residues. V lost 4 bases, J lost 0 bases, and 18 bases lay in between. The germline V gene has CDR1 MDHEN and CDR2 SYDVKM. CDR3 bases: TGTGCCAGCAGTTCTAAAGCCACGACACTAGCTAACTATGGCTACACCTTC. The encoded protein is CASSSKATTLANYGYTF.

The rearrangement links TRBV5-1 to TRBJ2-2; 10 bases line up with TRBD1. V dropped 4 bases and J dropped 7; count of bases not matched to a gene: 7. The CDR3 is made up of 15 amino acids. The V gene's germline CDR1 is SGHRS and CDR2 YFSETQ. The CDR3 loop reads CASSTGQGPGGELFF. The CDR3 region has the DNA TGCGCCAGCAGCACGGGACAGGGGCCGGGCGGGGAGCTGTTTTTT.

This clone appeared a few times. V and J are TRBV7-3 and TRBJ2-3, with 11 positions matching TRBD2. Germline V gene data show CDR1 as SGHTA and CDR2 as FQGTGA. This CDR3 has 15 residues. With 5 bases clipped from V and 2 bases from J, the junction kept 3 bases outside the gene matches. CDR3 bases: TGTGCCAGCAGCCCTAGCGGGGGGTACACAGATACGCAGTATTTT. Translation: CASSPSGGYTDTQYF.